Sequencing of this T cell receptor (beta chain) was carried out in a study of control samples from healthy donors and cancer patients. Per germline, CDR1 MDHEN and CDR2 SYDVKM. This CDR3 contains 13 residues. Trimming left V 6 bases short and J 2 bases short, with 10 bases between. This table comes from immunoSEQ multiplex PCR, and its TCRdb copy is limited to in-frame clones, with some not included. The sample includes some 130,000 clones, roughly 90% of them seen just once. V usage is TRBV28 and J usage is TRBJ1-2; D is uncertain. The specimen was blood. This TCR came from a man between 25 and 39 years old in good health. The CDR3 loop reads CASRIDGNYGYTF. The CDR3 nucleotides read TGTGCCAGCAGAATAGACGGGAACTATGGCTACACCTTC.